The rows below give T cell receptor beta chains drawn from one sample of a study of T cell repertoires in cytomegalovirus infection. In TCRdb, the reads were re-called with MiXCR into one record per CDR3 protein. This repertoire shows about 920,000 distinct CDR3 sequences, around 30% found once; its top ten account for over 11%. Antigens of these TCRs are unknown. This specimen was cultured CD8+ T cells from PBMCs, taken from culture after CMV antigen stimulation. These receptors were taken from a human donor in good health (CMV status not recorded). Some clones in this sample may be carry-over from other donors' samples. The conserved cysteine and the conserved F or W are not part of the CDR3 here. D genes are given only for firm matches.

j_gene	d_gene	v_gene	CDR3aa
TRBJ2-3	NA	TRBV20-1	SARPWTVGTDTQY
TRBJ1-5	TRBD1	TRBV5-1	ASSPAGTGDQPQH
TRBJ2-7	NA	TRBV7-9	ASITGYEQY
TRBJ1-5	NA	TRBV5-1	ASSVGTAGNQPQH
TRBJ2-1	NA	TRBV6-5	ASSLSWEEYNEQF
TRBJ1-1	NA	TRBV27	ASSLSIGAEAF
TRBJ1-1	TRBD1	TRBV27	ASSGQGGLAEAF
TRBJ2-6	TRBD2	TRBV28	ASSFPGLAGGTSGANVLT
TRBJ2-7	NA	TRBV10-1	ASSAGGVNYSYEQY
TRBJ2-1	TRBD1	TRBV10-3	AISDPGQGADEQF
TRBJ2-2	NA	TRBV7-7	ASSLQATGELF
TRBJ1-1	NA	TRBV6-5	ASRAGTAAF
TRBJ1-3	NA	TRBV6-1	ASSFPGPTDTIY
TRBJ1-4	TRBD1	TRBV6-1	ASSDSPGQGREKLF
TRBJ2-1	TRBD2	TRBV6-1	ASSLRRGLAGAIHYNEQF
TRBJ1-2	NA	TRBV28	ASRKEGSNYGYT